This T cell receptor beta chain was sequenced during a study of blood T cell repertoires in COVID-19. In germline, CDR1 is SGHTA, CDR2 FQGTGA. V lost 5 bases, J lost 5 bases, and 15 bases lay in between. This CDR3 contains 14 residues. Libraries were prepared by immunoSEQ multiplex PCR; TCRdb keeps only in-frame clonotypes and omits some of them. The repertoire holds some 65,000 clones, with roughly nine tenths as singletons. The genes are TRBV7-3 and TRBJ2-5; D might be TRBD2 (5 bases). Source material: peripheral blood. This clonotype was sampled from a man aged 60 to 75 with acute or convalescent COVID-19. The CDR3 DNA sequence: TGTGCCAGCAGCAAGGGTGGGAGAGAGGAGACCCAGTACTTC. This sequence encodes CASSKGGREETQYF.